The following is a T cell receptor beta chain sequence with its context. The entry originates in a study of cytomegalovirus exposure and HLA in healthy donors. PCR was performed using 60 Vbeta and 13 Jbeta primers. Profiled with immunoSEQ multiplex PCR; TCRdb holds only in-frame clones, not every one. Of about 110,000 clones listed, 71% were seen once; the top ten hold 2.8%. The germline CDR1 and CDR2 sequences are SGHAT and FQNNGV. V lost 0 bases to trimming and J lost 2 bases, with 11 bases between them. This CDR3 region has 15 residues. The chain employs TRBV11-2 and TRBJ2-7; D is ambiguous. This clonotype originated in a female donor in good health and CMV-seronegative. The specimen was PBMCs. The CDR3 DNA follows: TGTGCCAGCAGCTTAGAACGGGTAATGACCTACGAGCAGTACTTC. It yields the protein CASSLERVMTYEQYF.